This is a list of T cell receptor beta chains from one sample in a study of blood T cell repertoires in COVID-19. Sequencing used immunoSEQ multiplex PCR; TCRdb keeps in-frame clones, though not all of them. The data contain roughly 400,000 clones, roughly 87% of them singletons. Material for sequencing was PBMCs or T cells enriched from blood (not recorded which). These TCRs come from a man between 18 and 35 years old who had recovered from COVID-19. Both conserved end residues are part of each CDR3. D genes are given only for firm matches.

cdr3_aa	cdr3_nt	d_call	v_call	j_call
CASGTRDYSNQPQHF	TGTGCCAGCGGGACAAGAGATTATAGCAATCAGCCCCAGCATTTT	.	TRBV28	TRBJ1-5
CASNAEAGTLVYSGANVLTF	TGTGCCAGCAACGCAGAAGCCGGGACTTTAGTCTACTCTGGGGCCAACGTCCTGACTTTC	.	TRBV7-8	TRBJ2-6
CATSRDSGTALSGNTIYF	TGTGCCACCAGCAGAGATTCCGGGACAGCCCTCTCTGGAAACACCATATATTTT	TRBD1	TRBV15	TRBJ1-3
CASSIGGPSNQPQHF	TGTGCCAGTAGTATCGGGGGGCCGAGCAATCAGCCCCAGCATTTT	.	TRBV19	TRBJ1-5
CASSVAGEGRGNTIYF	TGTGCCAGCAGCGTAGCTGGGGAGGGTCGGGGAAACACCATATATTTT	.	TRBV9	TRBJ1-3
CASSSKLQELTGGQYF	TGTGCCAGCAGTTCTAAGCTACAGGAGCTCACGGGGGGGCAGTACTTC	TRBD2	TRBV2	TRBJ2-7
CASSQGQGTEAFF	TGTGCCAGCAGTCAAGGACAGGGGACTGAAGCTTTCTTT	TRBD1	TRBV6-2/TRBV6-3	TRBJ1-1
CAVTANYGYTF	TGTGCGGTAACAGCTAACTATGGCTACACCTTC	.	TRBV28	TRBJ1-2
CASSPGMPNEKLFF	TGCGCCAGCAGCCCCGGGATGCCTAATGAAAAACTGTTTTTT	.	TRBV5-1	TRBJ1-4
CASSGRTGQEQYF	TGTGCCAGCAGCGGACGGACAGGGCAGGAGCAGTACTTC	TRBD1	TRBV7-2	TRBJ2-7
CATTVPIYVEAFF	TGTGCCACCACAGTACCTATTTATGTTGAAGCTTTCTTT	.	TRBV7-9	TRBJ1-1
CASSRSTDTQYF	TGTGCCAGCAGCCGTTCCACAGATACGCAGTATTTT	.	TRBV27	TRBJ2-3
CASSIADRGHEQYF	TGTGCCAGTAGTATAGCGGACAGGGGCCACGAGCAGTACTTC	TRBD1	TRBV19	TRBJ2-7
CSVHSYEQYF	TGCAGCGTTCACTCCTACGAGCAGTACTTC	.	TRBV29-1	TRBJ2-7
CASSLDRGGTDTQYF	TGTGCCAGCAGCTTAGACAGGGGAGGCACAGATACGCAGTATTTT	TRBD1	TRBV7-9	TRBJ2-3
CATSDNGRGELDEQFF	TGTGCCACCAGTGACAACGGACGGGGGGAGTTGGATGAGCAGTTCTTC	TRBD2	TRBV24-1	TRBJ2-1
CASSLVALGDQPQHF	TGTGCCAGCAGCTTAGTAGCCCTAGGGGATCAGCCCCAGCATTTT	.	TRBV7-2	TRBJ1-5
CASSMKGQVQHGYEQYF	TGTGCCAGCAGCATGAAGGGACAGGTTCAACATGGATACGAGCAGTACTTC	TRBD1	TRBV27	TRBJ2-7
CASSGLFGETQYF	TGTGCCAGCAGTGGACTATTTGGAGAGACCCAGTACTTC	.	TRBV2	TRBJ2-5
CASRAGGLYGYTF	TGTGCCAGTAGGGCAGGGGGTTTGTATGGCTACACCTTC	TRBD1	TRBV19	TRBJ1-2
CASSHGQDNQETQYF	TGTGCCAGCAGCCACGGACAGGACAACCAAGAGACCCAGTACTTC	TRBD1	TRBV7-6	TRBJ2-5
CASSTRGEAGQPQHF	TGTGCCAGCAGTACCCGAGGGGAGGCCGGTCAGCCCCAGCATTTT	.	TRBV2	TRBJ1-5
CASSTGQGAKNTEAFF	TGTGCCAGTAGTACAGGCCAGGGGGCGAAGAACACTGAAGCTTTCTTT	TRBD1	TRBV19	TRBJ1-1
CASSLYPGAPYGYTF	TGTGCCAGCAGCTTATACCCAGGGGCCCCCTATGGCTACACCTTC	.	TRBV27	TRBJ1-2
CASSLRGGPFNEQFF	TGTGCCAGCAGCTTAAGGGGCGGCCCCTTCAATGAGCAGTTCTTC	.	TRBV7-8	TRBJ2-1
CASSLGSGLGPSPLHF	TGTGCCAGCAGTCTAGGGTCGGGACTGGGTCCTTCACCCCTCCACTTT	.	TRBV28	TRBJ1-6
CASSVSPGQMLIQETQYF	TGTGCCAGCAGCGTTTCGCCGGGACAGATGCTAATACAAGAGACCCAGTACTTC	TRBD1	TRBV28	TRBJ2-5
CASSIAAGGPRETQYF	TGTGCCAGTAGTATCGCCGCGGGGGGGCCCCGAGAGACCCAGTACTTC	TRBD2	TRBV19	TRBJ2-5
CATSTPSTDTQYF	TGTGCCACCAGCACCCCTAGCACAGATACGCAGTATTTT	.	TRBV15	TRBJ2-3
CASSGTQDGYTF	TGTGCCAGCAGCGGGACACAGGATGGCTACACCTTC	.	TRBV7-3	TRBJ1-2